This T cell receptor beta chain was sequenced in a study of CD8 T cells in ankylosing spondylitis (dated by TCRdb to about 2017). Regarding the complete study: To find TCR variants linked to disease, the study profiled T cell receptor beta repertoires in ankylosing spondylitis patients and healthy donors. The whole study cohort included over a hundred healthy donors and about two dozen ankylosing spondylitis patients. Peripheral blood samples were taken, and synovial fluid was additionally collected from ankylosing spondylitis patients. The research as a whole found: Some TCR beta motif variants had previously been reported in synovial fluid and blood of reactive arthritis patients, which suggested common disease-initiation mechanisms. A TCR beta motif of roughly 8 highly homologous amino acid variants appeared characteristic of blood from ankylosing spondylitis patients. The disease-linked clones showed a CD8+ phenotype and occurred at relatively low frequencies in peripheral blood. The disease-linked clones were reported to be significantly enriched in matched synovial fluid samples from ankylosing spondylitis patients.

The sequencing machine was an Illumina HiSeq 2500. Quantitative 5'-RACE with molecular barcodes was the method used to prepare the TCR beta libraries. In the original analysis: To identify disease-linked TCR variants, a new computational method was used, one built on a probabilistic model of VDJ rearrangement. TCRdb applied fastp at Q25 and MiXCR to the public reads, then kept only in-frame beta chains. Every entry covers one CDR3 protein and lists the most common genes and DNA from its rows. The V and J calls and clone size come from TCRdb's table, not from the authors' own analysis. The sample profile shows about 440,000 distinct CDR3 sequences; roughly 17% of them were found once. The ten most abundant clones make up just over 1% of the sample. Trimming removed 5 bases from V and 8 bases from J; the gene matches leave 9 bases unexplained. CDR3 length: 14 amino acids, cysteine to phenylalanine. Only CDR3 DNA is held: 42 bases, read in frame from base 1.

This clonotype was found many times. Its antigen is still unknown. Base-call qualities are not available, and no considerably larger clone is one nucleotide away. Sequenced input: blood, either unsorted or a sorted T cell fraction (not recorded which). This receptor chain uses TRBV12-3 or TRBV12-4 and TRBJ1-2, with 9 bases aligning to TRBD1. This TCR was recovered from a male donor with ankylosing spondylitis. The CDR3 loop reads CASSPQQGAGGYTF. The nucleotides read TGTGCCAGCAGTCCTCAACAGGGGGCAGGGGGCTACACCTTC.